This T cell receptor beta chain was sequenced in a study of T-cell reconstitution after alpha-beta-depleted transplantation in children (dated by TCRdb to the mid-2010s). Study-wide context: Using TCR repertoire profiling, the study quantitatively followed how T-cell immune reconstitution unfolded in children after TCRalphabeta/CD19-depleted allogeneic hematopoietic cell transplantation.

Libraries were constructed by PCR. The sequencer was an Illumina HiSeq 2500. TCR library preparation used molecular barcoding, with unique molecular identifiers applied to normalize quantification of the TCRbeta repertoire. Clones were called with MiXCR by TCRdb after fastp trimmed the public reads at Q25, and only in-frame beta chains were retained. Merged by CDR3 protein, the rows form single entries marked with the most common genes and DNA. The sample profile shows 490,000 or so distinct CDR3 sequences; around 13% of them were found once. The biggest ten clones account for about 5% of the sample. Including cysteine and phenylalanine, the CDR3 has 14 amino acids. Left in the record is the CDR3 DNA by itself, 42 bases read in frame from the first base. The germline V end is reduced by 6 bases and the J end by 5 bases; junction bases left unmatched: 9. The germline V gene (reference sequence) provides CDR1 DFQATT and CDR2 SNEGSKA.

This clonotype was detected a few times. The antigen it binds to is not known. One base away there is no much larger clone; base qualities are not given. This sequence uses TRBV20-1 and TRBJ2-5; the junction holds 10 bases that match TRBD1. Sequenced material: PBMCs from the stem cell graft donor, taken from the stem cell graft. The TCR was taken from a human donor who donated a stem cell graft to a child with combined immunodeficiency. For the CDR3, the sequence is CSARWDRGWETQYF. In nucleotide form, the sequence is TGCAGTGCCCGGTGGGACAGGGGCTGGGAGACCCAGTACTTC.